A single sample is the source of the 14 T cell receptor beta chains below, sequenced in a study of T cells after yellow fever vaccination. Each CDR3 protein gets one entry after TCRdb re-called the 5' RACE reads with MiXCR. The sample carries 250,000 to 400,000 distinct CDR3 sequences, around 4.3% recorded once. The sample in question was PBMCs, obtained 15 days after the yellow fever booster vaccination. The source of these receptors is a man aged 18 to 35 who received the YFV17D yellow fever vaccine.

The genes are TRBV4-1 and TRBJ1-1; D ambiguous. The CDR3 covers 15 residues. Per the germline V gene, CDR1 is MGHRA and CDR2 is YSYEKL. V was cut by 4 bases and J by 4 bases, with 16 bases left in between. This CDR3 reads CASSPREGVRTEAFF. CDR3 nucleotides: TGCGCCAGCAGCCCCCGGGAGGGCGTGCGCACTGAAGCTTTCTTT.

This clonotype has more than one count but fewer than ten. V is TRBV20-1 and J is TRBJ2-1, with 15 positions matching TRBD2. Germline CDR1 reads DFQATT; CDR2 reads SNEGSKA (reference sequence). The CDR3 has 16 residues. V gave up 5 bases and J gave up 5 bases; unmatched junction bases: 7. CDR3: CSAPGLAGGPNNEQFF. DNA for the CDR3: TGCAGTGCTCCGGGACTAGCGGGGGGACCCAACAATGAGCAGTTCTTC.

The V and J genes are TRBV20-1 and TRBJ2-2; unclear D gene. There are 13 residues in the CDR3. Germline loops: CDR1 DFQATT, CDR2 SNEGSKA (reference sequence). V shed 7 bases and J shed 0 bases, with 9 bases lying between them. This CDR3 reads CSVNTANTGELFF. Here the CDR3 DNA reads TGCAGTGTGAATACCGCGAACACCGGGGAGCTGTTTTTT.

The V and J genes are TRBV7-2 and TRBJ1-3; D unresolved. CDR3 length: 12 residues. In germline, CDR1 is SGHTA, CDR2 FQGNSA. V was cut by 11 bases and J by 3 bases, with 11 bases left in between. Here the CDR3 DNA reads TGTGCCTGCTTTGGAGATGGAAACACCATATATTTT. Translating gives CACFGDGNTIYF.

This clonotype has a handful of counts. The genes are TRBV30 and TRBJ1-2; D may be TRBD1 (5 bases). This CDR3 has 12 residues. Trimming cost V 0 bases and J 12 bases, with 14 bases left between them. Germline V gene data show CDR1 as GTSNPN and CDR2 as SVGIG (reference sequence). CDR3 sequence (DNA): TGTGCCTGGAGTGTATCGGCAGGGATGAACACCTTC. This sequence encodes CAWSVSAGMNTF. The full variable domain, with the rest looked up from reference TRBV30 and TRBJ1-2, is SQTIHQWPATLVQPVGSPLSLECTVEGTSNPNLYWYRQAAGRGLQLLFYSVGIGQISSEVPQNLSASRPQDRQFILSSKKLLLSDSGFYLCAWSVSAGMNTFGSGTRLTVV.

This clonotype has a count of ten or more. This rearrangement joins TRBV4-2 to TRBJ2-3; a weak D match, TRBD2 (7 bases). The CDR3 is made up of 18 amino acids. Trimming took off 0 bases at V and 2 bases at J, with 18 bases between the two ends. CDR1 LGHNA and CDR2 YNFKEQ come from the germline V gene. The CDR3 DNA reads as TGTGCCAGCAGCCAAGATCTAACGGGGGGCCCCTCCACAGATACGCAGTATTTT. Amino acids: CASSQDLTGGPSTDTQYF.

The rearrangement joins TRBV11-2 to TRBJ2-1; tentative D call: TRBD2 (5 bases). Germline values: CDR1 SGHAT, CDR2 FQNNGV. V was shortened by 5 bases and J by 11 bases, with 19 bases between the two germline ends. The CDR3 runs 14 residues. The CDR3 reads CASSPEVRGRKQFF. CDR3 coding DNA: TGTGCCAGCAGCCCAGAGGTTCGAGGGCGGAAGCAGTTCTTC.

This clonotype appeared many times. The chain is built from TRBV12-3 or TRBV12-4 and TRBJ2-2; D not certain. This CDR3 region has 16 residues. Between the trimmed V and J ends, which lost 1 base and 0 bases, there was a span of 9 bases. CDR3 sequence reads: CASSLVVAANTGELFF. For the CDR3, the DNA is TGTGCCAGCAGTTTAGTGGTGGCAGCGAACACCGGGGAGCTGTTTTTT.

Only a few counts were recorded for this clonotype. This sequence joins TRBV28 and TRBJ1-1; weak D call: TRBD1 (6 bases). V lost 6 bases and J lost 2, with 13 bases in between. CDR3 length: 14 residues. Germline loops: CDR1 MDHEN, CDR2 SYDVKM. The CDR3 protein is CASRNRALNTEAFF. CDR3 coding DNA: TGTGCCAGCAGAAACAGGGCCCTAAACACTGAAGCTTTCTTT.

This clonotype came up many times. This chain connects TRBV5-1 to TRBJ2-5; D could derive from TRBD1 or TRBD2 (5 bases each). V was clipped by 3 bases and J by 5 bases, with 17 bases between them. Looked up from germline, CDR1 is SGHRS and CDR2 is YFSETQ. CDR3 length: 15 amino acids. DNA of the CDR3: TGCGCCAGCAGCTCCGGAGGACATCTTGGGGAGACCCAGTACTTC. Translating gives CASSSGGHLGETQYF.

In nucleotides, the CDR3 is TGTGCCAGCAGCCCGGATGACAGCTATGGCTACACCTTC. As protein: CASSPDDSYGYTF. The chain carries TRBV7-2 and TRBJ1-2; tentative D call: TRBD1 (5 bases). The CDR3 has 13 amino acids. Trimming stripped 5 bases from V and 4 bases from J, with 11 bases between. Germline loops: CDR1 SGHTA, CDR2 FQGNSA.

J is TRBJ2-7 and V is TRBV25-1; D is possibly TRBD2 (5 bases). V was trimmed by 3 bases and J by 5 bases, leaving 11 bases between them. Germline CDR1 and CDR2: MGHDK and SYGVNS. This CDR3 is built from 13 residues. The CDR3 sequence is CASSEVGGNEQYV. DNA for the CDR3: TGTGCCAGCAGTGAGGTTGGAGGAAACGAGCAGTACGTC.

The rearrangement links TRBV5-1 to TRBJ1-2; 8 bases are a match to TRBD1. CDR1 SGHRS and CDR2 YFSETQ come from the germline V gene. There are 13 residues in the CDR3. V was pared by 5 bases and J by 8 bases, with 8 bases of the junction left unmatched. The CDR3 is CASSRGQGLGYTF. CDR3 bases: TGCGCCAGCAGTCGTGGACAGGGTTTGGGCTACACCTTC. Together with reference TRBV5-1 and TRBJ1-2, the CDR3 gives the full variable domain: KAGVTQTPRYLIKTRGQQVTLSCSPISGHRSVSWYQQTPGQGLQFLFEYFSETQRNKGNFPGRFSGRQFSNSRSEMNVSTLELGDSALYLCASSRGQGLGYTFGSGTRLTVV.

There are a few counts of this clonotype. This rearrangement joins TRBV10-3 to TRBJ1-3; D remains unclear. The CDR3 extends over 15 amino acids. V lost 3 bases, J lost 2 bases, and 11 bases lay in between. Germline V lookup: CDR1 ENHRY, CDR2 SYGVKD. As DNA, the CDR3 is TGTGCCATCAGTGATCTACCAAACCCTGGAAACACCATATATTTT. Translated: CAISDLPNPGNTIYF.